This section outlines one T cell receptor (beta chain) sequence together with its context. Antigen unknown. These data belong to a study of T cell responses to AZD1222 COVID-19 vaccine. Study-level results: Unmutated variant regions are reportedly targeted by nearly half of spike-specific TCRs.

V lost 1 base and J 5 bases, leaving 6 bases between the germline ends. The CDR3 consists of 13 residues. Germline CDR1 is WSHSY and CDR2 is SAAADI. Clones were sequenced by immunoSEQ multiplex PCR, and TCRdb holds only the in-frame ones, with some missing. The data hold some 180,000 clones, with just under 95% observed a single time. This sample comprised peripheral blood, obtained 28 days after the second dose of the MenACWY control vaccine. This sequence originates from an adult who received the MenACWY meningococcal vaccine as a control. The rearrangement links TRBV10-2 to TRBJ1-5; the D is unclear. The CDR3 sequence: CASSEWEDQPQHF. CDR3 bases: TGCGCCAGCAGTGAGTGGGAAGATCAGCCCCAGCATTTT.